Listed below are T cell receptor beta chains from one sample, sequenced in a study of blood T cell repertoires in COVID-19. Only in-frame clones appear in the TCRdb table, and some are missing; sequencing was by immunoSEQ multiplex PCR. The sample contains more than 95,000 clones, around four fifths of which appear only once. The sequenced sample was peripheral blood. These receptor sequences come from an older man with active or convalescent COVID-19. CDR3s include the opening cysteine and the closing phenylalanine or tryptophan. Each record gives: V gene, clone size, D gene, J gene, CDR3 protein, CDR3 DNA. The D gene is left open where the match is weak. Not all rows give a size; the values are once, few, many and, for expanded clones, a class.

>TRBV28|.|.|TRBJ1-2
CASSQRATGRYGYTF
TGTGCCAGCAGCCAAAGAGCGACAGGACGGTATGGCTACACCTTC
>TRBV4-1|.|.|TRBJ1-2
CASSHFLRDGPNYGYTF
TGCGCCAGCAGCCACTTCTTGCGGGACGGACCGAACTATGGCTACACCTTC
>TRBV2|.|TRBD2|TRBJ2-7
CASSPRTSGGGEQYF
TGTGCCAGCAGTCCCCGGACTAGCGGGGGGGGAGAGCAGTACTTC
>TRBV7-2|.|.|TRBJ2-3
CASTRVGDTQYF
TGTGCCAGCACCCGGGTCGGGGATACGCAGTATTTT
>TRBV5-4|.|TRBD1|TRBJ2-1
CASSFRDRVGNEQFF
TGTGCCAGCAGCTTCCGGGACAGGGTGGGCAATGAGCAGTTCTTC
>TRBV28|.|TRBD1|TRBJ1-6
CASTTIGTGRSPLHF
TGTGCCAGCACCACAATCGGGACAGGGAGATCACCCCTCCACTTT
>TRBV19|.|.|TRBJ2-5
CASSFPQETQYF
TGTGCCAGTAGTTTTCCACAAGAGACCCAGTACTTC
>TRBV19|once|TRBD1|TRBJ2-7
CASSMSTGGPYEQYF
TGTGCCAGTAGTATGTCGACAGGGGGTCCGTACGAGCAGTACTTC
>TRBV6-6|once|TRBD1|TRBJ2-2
CASRRTGDNTGELFF
TGTGCCAGCAGGCGGACAGGGGATAACACCGGGGAGCTGTTTTTT
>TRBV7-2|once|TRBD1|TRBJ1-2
CASSRGTGVGYTF
TGTGCCAGCAGCCGTGGGACAGGGGTTGGCTACACCTTC
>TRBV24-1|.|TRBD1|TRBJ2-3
CATPGQGACTDTQYF
TGTGCCACACCCGGACAGGGGGCGTGCACAGATACGCAGTATTTT
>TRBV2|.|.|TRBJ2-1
CASRDWDWRSDNEQFF
TGTGCCAGCAGGGATTGGGACTGGAGGTCGGACAATGAGCAGTTCTTC
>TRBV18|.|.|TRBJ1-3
CASSRGGPPGNTIYF
TGTGCCAGCTCACGGGGCGGCCCCCCTGGAAACACCATATATTTT
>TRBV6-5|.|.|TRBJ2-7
CASSYIGEQYF
TGTGCCAGCAGTTACATCGGCGAGCAGTACTTC
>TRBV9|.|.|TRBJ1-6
CASSVGQGGNSPLHF
TGTGCCAGCAGCGTAGGGCAGGGAGGTAATTCACCCCTCCACTTT
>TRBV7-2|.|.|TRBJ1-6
CASSSMGQNSPLHF
TGTGCCAGCAGCTCCATGGGGCAGAATTCACCCCTCCACTTT
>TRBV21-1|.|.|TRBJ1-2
CASSKDTGLLRYGYTF
TGTGCCAGCAGCAAAGACACGGGGTTACTTCGCTATGGCTACACCTTC
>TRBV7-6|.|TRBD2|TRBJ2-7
CASSLSGGGIYEQYF
TGTGCCAGCAGCTTATCGGGCGGGGGGATCTACGAGCAGTACTTC
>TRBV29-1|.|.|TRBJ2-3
CSLMASMTDTQYF
TGCAGCCTGATGGCTAGTATGACAGATACGCAGTATTTT
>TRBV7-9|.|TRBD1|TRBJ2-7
CASSSSTGQEQYF
TGTGCCAGCAGCTCATCGACAGGGCAGGAGCAGTACTTC
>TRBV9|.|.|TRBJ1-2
CASSVASTHQEGGYTF
TGTGCCAGCAGCGTGGCATCGACTCACCAAGAAGGAGGCTACACCTTC
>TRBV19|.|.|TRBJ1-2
CASSIGGNYGYTF
TGTGCCAGTAGTATCGGAGGGAACTATGGCTACACCTTC
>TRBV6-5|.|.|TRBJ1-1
CASSYRQGNTEAFF
TGTGCCAGCAGTTATCGGCAGGGGAACACTGAAGCTTTCTTT
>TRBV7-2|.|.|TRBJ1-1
CASSLAGRNTEAFF
TGTGCCAGCAGCTTGGCAGGCCGGAACACTGAAGCTTTCTTT
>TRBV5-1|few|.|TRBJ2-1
CASSLETSYNEQFF
TGCGCCAGCAGCTTGGAAACAAGCTACAATGAGCAGTTCTTC
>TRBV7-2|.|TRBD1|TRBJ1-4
CASSLATGGGNEKLFF
TGTGCCAGCAGCTTAGCCACAGGGGGAGGAAATGAAAAACTGTTTTTT
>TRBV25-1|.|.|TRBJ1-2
CASSEGQFSDYGYTF
TGTGCCAGCAGTGAGGGCCAGTTCTCCGACTATGGCTACACCTTC
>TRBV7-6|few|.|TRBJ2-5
CASSLALMTRLETQYF
TGTGCCAGCAGCTTAGCGCTGATGACACGCTTGGAGACCCAGTACTTC
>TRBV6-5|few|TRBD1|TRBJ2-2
CASRDRPHTGELFF
TGTGCCAGCAGGGACAGGCCCCACACCGGGGAGCTGTTTTTT
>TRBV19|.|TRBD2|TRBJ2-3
CASSEQGSGGSTDTQYF
TGTGCCAGCTCAGAACAGGGCAGCGGGGGGAGCACAGATACGCAGTATTTT
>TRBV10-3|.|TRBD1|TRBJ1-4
CAIRSTGVSEKLFF
TGTGCCATCAGGTCGACAGGGGTTAGTGAAAAACTGTTTTTT
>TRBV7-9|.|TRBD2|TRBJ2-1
CASSFTAGGFDEQFF
TGTGCCAGCAGCTTCACAGCGGGGGGATTCGATGAGCAGTTCTTC
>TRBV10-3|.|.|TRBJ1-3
CAISEGPGNTIYF
TGTGCCATCAGTGAGGGCCCGGGAAACACCATATATTTT
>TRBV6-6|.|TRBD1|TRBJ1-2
CASSKPAGGNNYGYTF
TGTGCCAGCAGCAAACCTGCAGGGGGAAATAACTATGGCTACACCTTC
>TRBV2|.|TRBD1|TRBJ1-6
CASKPVGTVYNSPLHF
TGTGCCAGCAAGCCCGTGGGGACAGTATATAATTCACCCCTCCACTTT
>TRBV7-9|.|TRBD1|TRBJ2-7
CASSSWDRGYEQYF
TGTGCCAGCAGCTCCTGGGACAGGGGTTACGAGCAGTACTTC
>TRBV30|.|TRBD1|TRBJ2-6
CAWRNTLGTGFTGANVLTF
TGTGCCTGGAGGAACACCCTGGGGACAGGGTTTACTGGGGCCAACGTCCTGACTTTC
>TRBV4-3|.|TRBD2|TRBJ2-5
CASSQGGGGYQETQYF
TGCGCCAGCAGCCAAGGTGGGGGGGGGTACCAAGAGACCCAGTACTTC
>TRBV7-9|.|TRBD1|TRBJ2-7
CASSSRTGDSYEQYF
TGTGCCAGCAGCTCTCGGACAGGGGACTCCTACGAGCAGTACTTC
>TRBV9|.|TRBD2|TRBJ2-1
CASSVGDGGVHEQFF
TGTGCCAGCAGCGTAGGCGACGGGGGGGTTCATGAGCAGTTCTTC
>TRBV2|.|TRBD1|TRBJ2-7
CAGRDRSYEQYF
TGTGCCGGAAGGGACAGATCCTACGAGCAGTACTTC
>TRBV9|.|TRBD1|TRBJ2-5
CASSASGTAGQETQYF
TGTGCCAGCAGCGCCTCCGGGACAGCCGGCCAAGAGACCCAGTACTTC
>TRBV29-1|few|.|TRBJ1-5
CSVEKETTPNQPQHF
TGCAGCGTTGAAAAGGAGACCACCCCCAATCAGCCCCAGCATTTT
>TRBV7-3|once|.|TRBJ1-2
CASSLDRSAGYTF
TGTGCCAGCAGCTTAGATAGGTCTGCGGGTTACACCTTC
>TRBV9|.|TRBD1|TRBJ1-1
CASSAQDRGLGAFF
TGTGCCAGCAGCGCGCAGGACAGGGGGTTAGGGGCTTTCTTT
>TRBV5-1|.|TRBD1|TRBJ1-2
CASSPGGTENYGYTF
TGCGCCAGCAGCCCTGGGGGGACAGAGAACTATGGCTACACCTTC
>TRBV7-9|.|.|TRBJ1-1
CASSPEVGTEAFF
TGTGCCAGCAGCCCCGAGGTGGGCACTGAAGCTTTCTTT
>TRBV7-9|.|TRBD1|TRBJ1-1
CASSLAEGARTEAFF
TGTGCCAGCAGCTTAGCGGAGGGGGCGAGGACTGAAGCTTTCTTT
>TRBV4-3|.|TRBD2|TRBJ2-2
CASSLQPGLAFTGELFF
TGCGCCAGCAGCCTACAGCCGGGACTAGCATTTACCGGGGAGCTGTTTTTT
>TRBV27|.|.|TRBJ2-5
CASSARVEETQYF
TGTGCCAGCAGTGCCAGGGTGGAGGAGACCCAGTACTTC
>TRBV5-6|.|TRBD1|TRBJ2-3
CASSLAGTGGVDTQYF
TGTGCCAGCAGCTTGGCCGGGACAGGGGGAGTAGATACGCAGTATTTT
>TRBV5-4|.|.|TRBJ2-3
CASTSTGSRPTDTQYF
TGTGCCAGCACCTCTACGGGATCTCGCCCCACAGATACGCAGTATTTT
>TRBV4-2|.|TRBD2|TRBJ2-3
CASSQFLAGGADTQYF
TGTGCCAGCAGCCAGTTTCTAGCGGGGGGGGCAGATACGCAGTATTTT
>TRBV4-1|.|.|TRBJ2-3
CASSQYLRYTDTQYF
TGCGCCAGCAGCCAATATCTACGATACACAGATACGCAGTATTTT
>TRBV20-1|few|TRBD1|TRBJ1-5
CSASGTANQPQHF
TGCAGTGCTAGTGGGACAGCCAATCAGCCCCAGCATTTT
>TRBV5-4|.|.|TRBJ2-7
CASSPPENRLSEQYF
TGTGCCAGCAGCCCGCCGGAGAACCGGCTCTCCGAGCAGTACTTC
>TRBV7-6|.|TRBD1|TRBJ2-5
CASSPGTGRQETQYF
TGTGCCAGCAGCCCTGGGACAGGGAGGCAAGAGACCCAGTACTTC